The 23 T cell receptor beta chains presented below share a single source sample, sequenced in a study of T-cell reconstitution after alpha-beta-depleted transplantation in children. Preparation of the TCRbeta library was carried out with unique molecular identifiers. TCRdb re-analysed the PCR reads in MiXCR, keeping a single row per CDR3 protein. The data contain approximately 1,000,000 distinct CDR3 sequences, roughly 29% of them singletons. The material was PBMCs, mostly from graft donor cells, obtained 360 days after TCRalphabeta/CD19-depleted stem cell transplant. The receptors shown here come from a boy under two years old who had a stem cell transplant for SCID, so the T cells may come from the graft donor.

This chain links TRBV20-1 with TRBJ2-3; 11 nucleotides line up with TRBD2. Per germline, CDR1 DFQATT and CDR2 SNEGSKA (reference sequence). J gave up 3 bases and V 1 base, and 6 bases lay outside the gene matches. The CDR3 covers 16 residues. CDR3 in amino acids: CSARVRLAGRTDTQYF. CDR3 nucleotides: TGCAGTGCTAGAGTTCGACTAGCGGGGAGGACAGATACGCAGTATTTT.

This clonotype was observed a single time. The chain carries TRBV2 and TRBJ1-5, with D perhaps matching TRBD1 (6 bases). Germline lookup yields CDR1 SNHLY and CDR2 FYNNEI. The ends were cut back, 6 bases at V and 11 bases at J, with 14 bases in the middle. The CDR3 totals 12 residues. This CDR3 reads CASRIGGTAQHF. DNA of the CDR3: TGTGCCAGCAGGATCGGGGGCACAGCCCAGCATTTT.

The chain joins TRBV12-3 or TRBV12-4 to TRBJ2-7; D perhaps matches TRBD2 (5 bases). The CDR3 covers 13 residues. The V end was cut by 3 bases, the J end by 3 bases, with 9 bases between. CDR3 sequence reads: CASSLEAIYEQYF. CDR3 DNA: TGTGCCAGCAGTTTGGAGGCGATCTACGAGCAGTACTTC.

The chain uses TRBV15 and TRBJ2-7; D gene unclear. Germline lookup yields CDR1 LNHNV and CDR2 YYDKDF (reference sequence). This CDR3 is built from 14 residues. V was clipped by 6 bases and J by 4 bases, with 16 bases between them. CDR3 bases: TGTGCCACCAGGAACCCTCCGGGTGGGTACGAGCAGTACTTC. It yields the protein CATRNPPGGYEQYF.

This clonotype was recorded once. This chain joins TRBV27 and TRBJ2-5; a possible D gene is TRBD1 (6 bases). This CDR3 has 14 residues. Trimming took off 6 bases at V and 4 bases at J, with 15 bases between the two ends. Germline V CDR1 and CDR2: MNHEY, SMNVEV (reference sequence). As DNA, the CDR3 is TGTGCCAGCAGCCTCCAGGGGTGGGGAGAGACCCAGTACTTC. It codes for CASSLQGWGETQYF.

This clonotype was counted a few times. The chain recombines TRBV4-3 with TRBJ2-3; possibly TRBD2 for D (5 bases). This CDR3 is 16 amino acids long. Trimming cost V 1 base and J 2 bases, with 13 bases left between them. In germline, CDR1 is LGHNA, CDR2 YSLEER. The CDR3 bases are TGCGCCAGCAGCCAAGTGGGCGGGCCAAACACAGATACGCAGTATTTT. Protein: CASSQVGGPNTDTQYF.

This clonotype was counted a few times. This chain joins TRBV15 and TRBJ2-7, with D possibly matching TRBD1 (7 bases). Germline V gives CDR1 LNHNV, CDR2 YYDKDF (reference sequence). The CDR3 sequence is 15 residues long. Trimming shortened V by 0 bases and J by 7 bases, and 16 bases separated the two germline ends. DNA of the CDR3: TGTGCCACCAGCAGAGACCCGACAGGGAGCGGGGAGCAGTACTTC. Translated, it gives CATSRDPTGSGEQYF.

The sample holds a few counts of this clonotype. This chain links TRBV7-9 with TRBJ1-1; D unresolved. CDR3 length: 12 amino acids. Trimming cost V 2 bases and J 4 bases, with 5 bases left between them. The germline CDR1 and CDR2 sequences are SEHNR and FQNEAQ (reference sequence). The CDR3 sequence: CASSLTPTEAFF. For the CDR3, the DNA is TGTGCCAGCAGCTTAACCCCCACTGAAGCTTTCTTT.

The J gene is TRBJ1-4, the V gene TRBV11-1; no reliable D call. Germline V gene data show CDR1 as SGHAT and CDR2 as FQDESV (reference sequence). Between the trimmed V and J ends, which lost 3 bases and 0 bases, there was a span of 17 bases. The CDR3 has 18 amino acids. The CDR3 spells CASSFVPGLGSTNEKLFF. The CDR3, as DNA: TGTGCCAGCAGCTTCGTACCGGGCCTCGGATCAACTAATGAAAAACTGTTTTTT.

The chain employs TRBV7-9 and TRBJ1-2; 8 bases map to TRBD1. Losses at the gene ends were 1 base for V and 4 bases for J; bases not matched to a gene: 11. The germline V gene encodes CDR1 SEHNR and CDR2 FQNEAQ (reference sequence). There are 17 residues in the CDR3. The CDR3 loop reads CASSLEPGQGGTYGYTF. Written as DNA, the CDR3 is TGTGCCAGCAGCTTAGAGCCAGGACAGGGAGGCACCTATGGCTACACCTTC.

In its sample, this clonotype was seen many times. CDR3 region: CASSLTGALNTEAFF. CDR3 bases: TGCGCCAGCAGCTTGACGGGGGCTTTGAACACTGAAGCTTTCTTT. The rearrangement uses TRBV5-1 and TRBJ1-1, with D maybe TRBD1 (6 bases). CDR1 SGHRS and CDR2 YFSETQ come from the germline V gene. The CDR3 has 15 amino acids. Deletions cut 1 base from V and 0 bases from J, with 10 bases between.

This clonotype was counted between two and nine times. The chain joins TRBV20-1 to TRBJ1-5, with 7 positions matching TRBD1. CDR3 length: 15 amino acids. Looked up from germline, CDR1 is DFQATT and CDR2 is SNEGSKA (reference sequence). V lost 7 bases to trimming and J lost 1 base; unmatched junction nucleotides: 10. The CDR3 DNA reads TGCAGTGTTTCAGCTCCAGGGGGGAGCAATCAGCCCCAGCATTTT. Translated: CSVSAPGGSNQPQHF.

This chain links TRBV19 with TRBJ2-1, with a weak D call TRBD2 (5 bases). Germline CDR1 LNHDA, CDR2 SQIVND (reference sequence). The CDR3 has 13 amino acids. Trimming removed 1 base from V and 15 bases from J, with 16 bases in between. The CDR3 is CASSIVEGPMRFF. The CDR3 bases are TGTGCCAGTAGTATAGTCGAGGGCCCCATGAGGTTCTTC.

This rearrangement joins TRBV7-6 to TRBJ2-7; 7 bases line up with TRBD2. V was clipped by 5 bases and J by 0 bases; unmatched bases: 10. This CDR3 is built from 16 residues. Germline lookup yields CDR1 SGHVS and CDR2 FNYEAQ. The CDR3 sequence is CASSPEGRGISYEQYF. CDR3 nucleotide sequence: TGTGCCAGCAGCCCGGAGGGGCGGGGGATCTCCTACGAGCAGTACTTC.

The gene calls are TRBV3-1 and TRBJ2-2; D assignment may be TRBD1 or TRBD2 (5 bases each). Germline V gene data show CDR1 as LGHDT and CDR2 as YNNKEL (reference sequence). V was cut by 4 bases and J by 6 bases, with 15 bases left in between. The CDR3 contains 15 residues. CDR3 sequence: CASSPAVWGSGELFF. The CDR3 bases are TGTGCCAGCAGCCCAGCCGTATGGGGGTCCGGGGAGCTGTTTTTT.

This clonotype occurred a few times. DNA for the CDR3: TGTGCCAGCAGTTTAGGGGTAGCCTCATACGAGCAGTACTTC. This encodes CASSLGVASYEQYF. This rearrangement joins TRBV12-3 or TRBV12-4 to TRBJ2-7; D is unresolved. This CDR3 has 14 amino acids. Trimming removed 1 base from V and 4 bases from J, with 11 bases in between.

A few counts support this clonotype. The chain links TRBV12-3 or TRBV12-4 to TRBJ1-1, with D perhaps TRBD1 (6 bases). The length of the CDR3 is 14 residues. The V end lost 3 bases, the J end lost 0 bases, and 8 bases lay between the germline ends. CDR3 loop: CASSFRQVNTEAFF. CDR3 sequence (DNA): TGTGCCAGCAGTTTTCGACAGGTGAACACTGAAGCTTTCTTT.

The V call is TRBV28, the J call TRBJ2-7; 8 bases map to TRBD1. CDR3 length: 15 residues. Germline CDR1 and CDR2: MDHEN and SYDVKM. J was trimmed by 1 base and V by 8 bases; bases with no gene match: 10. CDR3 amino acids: CASGSDREDSYEQYF. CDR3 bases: TGTGCCAGCGGCTCGGACAGGGAGGATTCCTACGAGCAGTACTTC.

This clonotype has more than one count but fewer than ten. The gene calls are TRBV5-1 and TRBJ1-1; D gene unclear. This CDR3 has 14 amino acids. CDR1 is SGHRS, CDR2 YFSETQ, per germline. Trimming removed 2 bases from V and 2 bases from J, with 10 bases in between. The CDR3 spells CASSLSDQNTEAFF. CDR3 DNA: TGCGCCAGCAGCTTATCAGACCAAAACACTGAAGCTTTCTTT.

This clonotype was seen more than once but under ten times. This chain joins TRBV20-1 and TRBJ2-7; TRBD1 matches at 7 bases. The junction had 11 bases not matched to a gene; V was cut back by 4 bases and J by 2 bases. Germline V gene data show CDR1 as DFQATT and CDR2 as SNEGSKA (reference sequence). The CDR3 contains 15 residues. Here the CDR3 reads CSANGQVLRPYEQYF. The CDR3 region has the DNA TGCAGTGCTAACGGACAGGTACTCCGTCCCTACGAGCAGTACTTC.

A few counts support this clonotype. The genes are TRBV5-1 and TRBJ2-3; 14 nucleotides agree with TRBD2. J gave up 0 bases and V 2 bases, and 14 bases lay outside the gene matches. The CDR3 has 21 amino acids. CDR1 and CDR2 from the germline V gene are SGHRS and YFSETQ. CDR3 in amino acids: CASSLSGLAGGSLPSTDTQYF. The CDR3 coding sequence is TGCGCCAGCAGCTTATCCGGACTAGCGGGGGGCTCACTCCCCAGCACAGATACGCAGTATTTT.

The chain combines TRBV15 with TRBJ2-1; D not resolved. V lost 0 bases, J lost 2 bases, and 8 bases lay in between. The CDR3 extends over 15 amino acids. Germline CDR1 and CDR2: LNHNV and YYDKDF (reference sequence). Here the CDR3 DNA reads TGTGCCACCAGCAGAGATCCCGCCACCTACAATGAGCAGTTCTTC. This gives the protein CATSRDPATYNEQFF.

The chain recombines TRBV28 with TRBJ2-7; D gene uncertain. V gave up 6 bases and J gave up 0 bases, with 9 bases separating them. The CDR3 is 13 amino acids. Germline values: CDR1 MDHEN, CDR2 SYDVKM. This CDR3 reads CASRTGISYEQYF. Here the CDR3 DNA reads TGTGCCAGCAGAACGGGCATCTCCTACGAGCAGTACTTC.